Described below is a single T cell receptor beta chain sequence and its context. This entry comes from a study of T cell changes during pregnancy in multiple sclerosis. Germline CDR1 reads SGHKS; CDR2 reads YYEKEE (reference sequence). The V and J ends lost 4 bases and 1 base respectively, with 12 bases between them. The CDR3 has 15 residues. Produced via immunoSEQ multiplex PCR; TCRdb's table is partial and in-frame only. This table has about 89,000 clones, about 90% appearing once. The chain couples TRBV5-5 to TRBJ2-1; D might be TRBD2 (6 bases). The sample in question was peripheral blood, obtained after pregnancy. The source is a female donor in good health, enrolled as a control in a pregnancy study. In nucleotides, the CDR3 is TGTGCCAGCAGCCCACGGGCGGGATCCTACAATGAGCAGTTCTTC. Translation: CASSPRAGSYNEQFF. Supplemented by reference TRBV5-5 and TRBJ2-1, the full variable domain reads DAGVTQSPTHLIKTRGQQVTLRCSPISGHKSVSWYQQVLGQGPQFIFQYYEKEERGRGNFPDRFSARQFPNYSSELNVNALLLGDSALYLCASSPRAGSYNEQFFGPGTRLTVL.